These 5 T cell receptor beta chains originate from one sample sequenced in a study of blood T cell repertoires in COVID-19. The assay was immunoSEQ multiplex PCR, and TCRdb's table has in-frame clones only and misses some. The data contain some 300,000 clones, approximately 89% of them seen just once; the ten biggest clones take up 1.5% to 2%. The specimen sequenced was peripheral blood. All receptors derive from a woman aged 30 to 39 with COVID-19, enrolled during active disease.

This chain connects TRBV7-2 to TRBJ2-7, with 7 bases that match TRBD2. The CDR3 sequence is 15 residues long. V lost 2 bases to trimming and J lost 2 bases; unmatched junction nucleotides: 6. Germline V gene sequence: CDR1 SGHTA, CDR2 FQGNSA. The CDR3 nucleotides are TGTGCCAGCAGCTTATGGGGAGGGGACGCCTACGAGCAGTACGTC. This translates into CASSLWGGDAYEQYV.

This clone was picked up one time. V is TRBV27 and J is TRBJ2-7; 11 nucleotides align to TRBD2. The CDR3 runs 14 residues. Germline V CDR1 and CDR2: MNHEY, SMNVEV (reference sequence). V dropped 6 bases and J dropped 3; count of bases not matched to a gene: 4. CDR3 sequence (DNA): TGTGCCAGCAGCACGGGACTAGCGGTCTACGAGCAGTACTTC. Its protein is CASSTGLAVYEQYF.

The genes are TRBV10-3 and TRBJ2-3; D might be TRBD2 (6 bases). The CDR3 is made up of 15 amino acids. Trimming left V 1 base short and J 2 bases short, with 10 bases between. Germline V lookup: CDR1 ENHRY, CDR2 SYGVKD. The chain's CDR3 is CAISEYSGSTDTQYF. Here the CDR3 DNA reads TGTGCCATCAGTGAGTATAGCGGATCCACAGATACGCAGTATTTT.

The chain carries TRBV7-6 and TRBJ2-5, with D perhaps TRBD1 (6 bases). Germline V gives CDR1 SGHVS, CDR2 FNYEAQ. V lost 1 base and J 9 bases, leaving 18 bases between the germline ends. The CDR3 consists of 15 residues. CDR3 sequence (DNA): TGTGCCAGCAGCTTAGGGGTATCGCTAGCAGGGGCCCAGTACTTC. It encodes CASSLGVSLAGAQYF.

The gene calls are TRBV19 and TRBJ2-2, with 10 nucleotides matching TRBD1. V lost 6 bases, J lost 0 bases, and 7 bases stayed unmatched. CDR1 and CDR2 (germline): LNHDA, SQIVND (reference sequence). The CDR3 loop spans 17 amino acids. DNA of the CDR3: TGTGCCAGTAGGGCCGGGACAGGGGTAGCGAACACCGGGGAGCTGTTTTTT. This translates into CASRAGTGVANTGELFF.